The entry below describes one T cell receptor (beta chain). Its matching antigen is unknown. Second-dose recipients at about 4 or about 12 weeks were treated as one pooled group. Only in-frame clones appear in the TCRdb table, and some are missing; sequencing was by immunoSEQ multiplex PCR. The table shows fewer than 120,000 clones, with 70% to 90% occurring only once. These data are taken from a study of T cell responses to AZD1222 COVID-19 vaccine. Study findings and constraints: Breadth and depth of Spike-specific TCRs rose after two AZD1222 doses. The donor cohort was predominantly white British with a female majority, and clonal diversity may have been underestimated. It was only after the peak T cell response that any repertoires were sampled.

This CDR3 has 15 residues. V was pared by 4 bases and J by 4 bases, with 15 bases between. In germline, CDR1 is LNHDA, CDR2 SQIVND (reference sequence). This sequence was found in an adult who received the AZD1222 COVID-19 vaccine. The material was peripheral blood, obtained 28 days after the second AZD1222 dose. The gene calls are TRBV19 and TRBJ2-3; D might be TRBD1 (5 bases). As DNA, the CDR3 is TGTGCCAGTAGTACTGTTCAGGGATCAGCAGATACGCAGTATTTT. As protein: CASSTVQGSADTQYF.